Listed below are T cell receptor beta chains from one sample, sequenced in a study of T cells after posttransplantation cyclophosphamide. TCRdb's table, derived via immunoSEQ multiplex PCR, lists solely in-frame clones and lacks some. Singletons are absent from the sample, which has 25,000 to 30,000 clones. The specimen was PBMCs. The receptors were sampled from a woman aged 60-70 years in good health, CMV-negative, and a related stem cell transplant donor. Both conserved end residues are part of each CDR3. Fields, in order: V gene, clone size, D gene, J gene, CDR3 DNA, CDR3 protein. A D gene is named only where the DNA matches it firmly. Clone size is shown for a subset of rows, as once, few, many or a class of expanded clone.

TRBV27	many	NA	TRBJ1-2	TGTGCCAGCAGTAGCGACAGAATGCATGGCTACACCTTC	CASSSDRMHGYTF
TRBV19	many	TRBD1	TRBJ2-2	TGTGCCAGTAGTATAGCCGGGACAGGGAGTTCTGGGGAGCTGTTTTTT	CASSIAGTGSSGELFF
TRBV6-2/TRBV6-3	many	TRBD1	TRBJ1-5	TGTGCCAGCAGTTACCAGGGGGTAAGCAATCAGCCCCAGCATTTT	CASSYQGVSNQPQHF
TRBV28	NA	NA	TRBJ2-1	TGTGCCAGCAGTTTTTGGGCAGGAGCGGGCAATGAGCAGTTCTTC	CASSFWAGAGNEQFF
TRBV10-3	many	NA	TRBJ2-1	TGTGCCATACAGGGAGGTTACAATGAGCAGTTCTTC	CAIQGGYNEQFF
TRBV28	few	NA	TRBJ2-2	TGTGCCAGCAGTTTATTGGGGACACTTAACACCGGGGAGCTGTTTTTT	CASSLLGTLNTGELFF
TRBV6-5	many	NA	TRBJ1-1	TGTGCCAGCAGTTACCGACGACAGGAGTATCACACTGAAGCTTTCTTT	CASSYRRQEYHTEAFF
TRBV9	few	TRBD2	TRBJ2-1	TGTGCCAGCAGCGTAGCGGCTAGCGGGGGGAATGAGCAGTTCTTC	CASSVAASGGNEQFF
TRBV15	many	NA	TRBJ2-1	TGTGCCACCAGCAGAGATCTAGGAAGGGGCCGTGAGCAGTTCTTC	CATSRDLGRGREQFF
TRBV19	many	NA	TRBJ1-1	TGTGCCAGTAGTAATAGGGGGTACTCCAAGGGCACTGAAGCTTTCTTT	CASSNRGYSKGTEAFF
TRBV9	NA	NA	TRBJ2-1	TGTGCCAGCAGCGTAATGGACAGAAACTATGGTGAGCAGTTCTTC	CASSVMDRNYGEQFF
TRBV15	NA	NA	TRBJ2-3	TGTGCCACCAGCAGGAGACAGGGCACAGATACGCAGTATTTT	CATSRRQGTDTQYF
TRBV20-1	few	NA	TRBJ2-7	TGCAGTGCTATCGGCGGGTACGAGCAGTACTTC	CSAIGGYEQYF
TRBV7-2	many	NA	TRBJ1-1	TGTGCCAGCAGCTCGTTACAGGGGAACACTGAAGCTTTCTTT	CASSSLQGNTEAFF
TRBV4-1	many	TRBD1	TRBJ1-4	TGCGCCAGCAGCCCCGAGGGGACAGGGGGCGAAAAACTGTTTTTT	CASSPEGTGGEKLFF
TRBV12-3/TRBV12-4	many	NA	TRBJ2-6	TGTGCCAGCAGTTTAGCAGGGTCTGGGGCCAACGTCCTGACTTTC	CASSLAGSGANVLTF
TRBV28	NA	NA	TRBJ2-6	TGTGCCAGCAGCACACCAAGCTCTGGGGCCAACGTCCTGACTTTC	CASSTPSSGANVLTF
TRBV7-9	many	TRBD1	TRBJ2-7	TGTGCCAGCAGCTTAGGACAGGGGGTGGCCGAGCAGTACTTC	CASSLGQGVAEQYF
TRBV11-3	many	NA	TRBJ2-1	TGTGCCAGCAGCTTTTCAAATTCGGGTGAGCAGTTCTTC	CASSFSNSGEQFF
TRBV30	few	TRBD1	TRBJ1-2	TGTGCCTGGAGTGTACAGGGGGGGAATGGCTACACCTTC	CAWSVQGGNGYTF
TRBV12-3/TRBV12-4	many	TRBD1	TRBJ1-6	TGTGCCAGCAGTTTAACTGACAGGGGCAATTCACCCCTCCACTTT	CASSLTDRGNSPLHF
TRBV6-6	many	NA	TRBJ1-1	TGTGCCAGCAGTTACATAGCCACTGAAGCTTTCTTT	CASSYIATEAFF
TRBV12-3/TRBV12-4	many	NA	TRBJ1-4	TGTGCCAGCAGCCCGGACAGCGAGAATGAAAAACTGTTTTTT	CASSPDSENEKLFF
TRBV5-1	few	NA	TRBJ2-5	TGCGCCAGCAGCGGCGGGACTCCCCAAGAGACCCAGTACTTC	CASSGGTPQETQYF
TRBV11-3	many	NA	TRBJ2-7	TGTGCCAGCAGCTCCCCCAGGGAATACGAGCAGTACTTC	CASSSPREYEQYF
TRBV5-1	few	NA	TRBJ2-3	TGCGCCAGCAGCCCGGATCCGTTCAGCGCAAATACGCAGTATTTT	CASSPDPFSANTQYF
TRBV29-1	few	TRBD2	TRBJ2-5	TGCAGCGTTAGCGGGGGGGAGACCCAGTACTTC	CSVSGGETQYF
TRBV5-1	many	TRBD1	TRBJ1-4	TGCGCCAGCAGCGTGACAGGGTTTAATGAAAAACTGTTTTTT	CASSVTGFNEKLFF
TRBV4-1	many	TRBD1	TRBJ1-1	TGCGCCAGCAGTCGACAGGGGGCAAGAATAGCTTTCTTT	CASSRQGARIAFF
TRBV5-1	few	TRBD2	TRBJ2-3	TGCGCCAGCAAAATAGCGGGACCGGGGGTAGTAGGGGGAGATACGCAGTATTTT	CASKIAGPGVVGGDTQYF
TRBV27	many	NA	TRBJ2-3	TGTGCCAGCAGTCCCCAGGGAGATACGCAGTATTTT	CASSPQGDTQYF
TRBV4-1	many	NA	TRBJ2-7	TGCGCCAGCAGACAAAACCTCGGAGACAGTGCCTACGAGCAGTACTTC	CASRQNLGDSAYEQYF
TRBV28	many	NA	TRBJ1-6	TGTGCCAGCAGCCTTAGAAGTTCACCCCTCCACTTT	CASSLRSSPLHF
TRBV11-3	many	TRBD2	TRBJ2-7	TGTGCCAGCAGCTATCGGGCGGGAGGCTCCTACGAGCAGTACTTC	CASSYRAGGSYEQYF
TRBV6-4	many	TRBD2	TRBJ2-1	TGTGCCAGCAGTGAGACTAGCGGGGAAGTCTTTCAGTTCTTC	CASSETSGEVFQFF
TRBV11-3	many	NA	TRBJ2-2	TGTGCCAGCAGCTCCCAGAATACCGGGGAGCTGTTTTTT	CASSSQNTGELFF
TRBV15	few	NA	TRBJ1-2	TGTGCCACCAGCAGAGACAGGGTTGACTATGGCTACACCTTC	CATSRDRVDYGYTF
TRBV6-1	many	TRBD2	TRBJ2-7	TGTGCCAGCAGTGAACAACTAGCGGGAGGGGTGAACGAGCAGTACTTC	CASSEQLAGGVNEQYF
TRBV5-6	many	TRBD1	TRBJ1-2	TGTGCCAGCAGCGGGGGACAGTATGGCTACACCTTC	CASSGGQYGYTF
TRBV6-6	many	TRBD1	TRBJ1-1	TGTGCCAGCAGCCTGGACAGGGGGCGAAGCACTGAAGCTTTCTTT	CASSLDRGRSTEAFF
TRBV9	NA	TRBD2	TRBJ2-5	TGTGCCAGCACTAAGTTGGGGGGGTGGGGAGAGACCCAGTACTTC	CASTKLGGWGETQYF
TRBV2	many	NA	TRBJ2-6	TGTGCCAGCAGTGACGCGGGAAAAAGGGCCAACGTCCTGACTTTC	CASSDAGKRANVLTF
TRBV7-2	NA	TRBD1	TRBJ1-6	TGTGCCAGCAGCTTGGGGACAGCCCGACTCCACTTT	CASSLGTARLHF
TRBV18	many	NA	TRBJ2-2	TGTGCCAGCTCACCTGACAGCATCACCGGGGAGCTGTTTTTT	CASSPDSITGELFF
TRBV9	few	NA	TRBJ1-5	TGTGCCAATGGGGCAGCACAGATGCTTAGCAATCAGCCCCAGCATTTT	CANGAAQMLSNQPQHF
TRBV7-7	many	TRBD2	TRBJ2-1	TGTGCTAGCAGCTCGGGGACTAGCGGGGGTTACAATGAGCAGTTCTTC	CASSSGTSGGYNEQFF
TRBV5-1	many	NA	TRBJ2-7	TGCGCCAGCAGGCCATCGACTAGTGGCTACGAGCAGTACTTC	CASRPSTSGYEQYF
TRBV14	many	TRBD1	TRBJ2-1	TGTGCCAGCAGCCAAGGGAGTGACAGGGTTCCTAGGCGCGAGCAGTTCTTC	CASSQGSDRVPRREQFF
TRBV10-1	many	NA	TRBJ1-6	TGCGCCAGCAGTGGGGACATCGTACCCCTCCACTTT	CASSGDIVPLHF
TRBV19	many	TRBD2	TRBJ2-7	TGTGCCAGCCGCCTAGCGGGAGGGAGGGAGCAGTACTTC	CASRLAGGREQYF
TRBV6-5	many	TRBD1	TRBJ1-2	TGTGCCAGCAGAAGTACAGGGGCCCCCATGGGCTACACCTTC	CASRSTGAPMGYTF
TRBV27	many	NA	TRBJ1-1	TGTGCCAGCAGCTTACGAGCTTTCTTT	CASSLRAFF
TRBV9	many	NA	TRBJ2-1	TGTGCCAGCAGTCTAGAGGGACTCGGGGGCAATGAGCAGTTCTTC	CASSLEGLGGNEQFF
TRBV5-4	many	TRBD2	TRBJ2-3	TGTGCCAGCAGCTCTCCTAGCGGGTTCACAGATACGCAGTATTTT	CASSSPSGFTDTQYF
TRBV24-1	many	TRBD1	TRBJ2-1	TGTGCCACCAGTGATGCCCGGGGCAGGGGGACCTACAATGAGCAGTTCTTC	CATSDARGRGTYNEQFF
TRBV7-8	many	NA	TRBJ1-4	TGTGCCAGCAGCTTAAGTACTAGGGAGCAAGAAAAACTGTTTTTT	CASSLSTREQEKLFF
TRBV7-2	NA	TRBD1	TRBJ2-2	TGTGCCAGCAGCTTAGACCTCTCCGACAGGGCGTACACCGGGGAGCTGTTTTTT	CASSLDLSDRAYTGELFF
TRBV19	NA	TRBD1	TRBJ2-3	TGTGCCAGTAGTATGGTAGGGGGCCCACCCCCAGATACGCAGTATTTT	CASSMVGGPPPDTQYF